This T cell receptor (beta chain) stems from a study of stem cell transplantation in POMP-related autoinflammatory disease. In the study overall: Pre-transplant patients had naive-skewed CD4+ T cells and few CD8+ T cells. Study results and caveats: PRAID patients trended toward lower TRB diversity and higher clonality in all analyzed T-cell subsets. Fewer unique TRB V-J gene pairings were identified in patients with PRAID.

CDR1 MNHEY and CDR2 SMNVEV come from the germline V gene (reference sequence). This CDR3 has 15 residues. Trimming at V came to 8 bases and at J to 2 bases, leaving 7 bases not matched to a gene. With regard to this clone: Its antigen is unknown.

Clones were sequenced by immunoSEQ multiplex PCR, and TCRdb holds only the in-frame ones, with some missing. The sample consists of roughly 68,000 clones, roughly 88% of them appearing once. This clonotype originated in a human patient with POMP-related autoinflammation and immune dysregulation (PRAID). Some T cells may be transferred from the graft donor. The chain links TRBV27 to TRBJ2-2; 8 bases line up with TRBD1. Specimen: CD4+ T cells from PBMCs, collected after stem cell transplantation. Written as DNA, the CDR3 is TGTGCCAGCCAAATGCAGGGGGCAAACACCGGGGAGCTGTTTTTT. Its protein is CASQMQGANTGELFF.